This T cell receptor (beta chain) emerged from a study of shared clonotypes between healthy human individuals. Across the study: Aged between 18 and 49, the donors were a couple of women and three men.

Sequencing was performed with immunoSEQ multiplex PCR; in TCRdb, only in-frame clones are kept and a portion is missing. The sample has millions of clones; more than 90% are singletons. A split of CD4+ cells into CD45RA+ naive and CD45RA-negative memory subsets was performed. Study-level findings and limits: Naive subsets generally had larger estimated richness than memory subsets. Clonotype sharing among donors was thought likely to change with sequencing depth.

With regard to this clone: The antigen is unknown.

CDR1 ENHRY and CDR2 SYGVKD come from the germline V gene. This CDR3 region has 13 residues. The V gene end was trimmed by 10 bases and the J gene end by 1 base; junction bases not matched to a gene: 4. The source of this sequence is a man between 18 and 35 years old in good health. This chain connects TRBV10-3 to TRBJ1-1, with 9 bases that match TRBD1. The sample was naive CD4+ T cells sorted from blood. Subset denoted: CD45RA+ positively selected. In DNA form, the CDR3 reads TGTGCCAGCACAGGGGGCCCGAACACTGAAGCTTTCTTT. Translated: CASTGGPNTEAFF.